The 24 T cell receptor beta chains below come from one sample, sequenced in a study of T cell repertoires in cytomegalovirus infection. TCRdb fed the reads into MiXCR, producing one record per CDR3 protein. Of 200,000 to 300,000 distinct CDR3 sequences listed, 6% to 8% were seen once; the top ten hold about 6.5%. Sequencing was carried out using PBMCs. The receptors derive from a human donor in good health (CMV status not recorded). Some clones in this sample may be carry-over from other donors' samples.

This clonotype was detected many times. CDR3 in amino acids: CASSQDFGQGYQPQHF. CDR3 coding DNA: TGCGCCAGCAGCCAAGATTTTGGTCAGGGGTATCAGCCCCAGCATTTT. This rearrangement joins TRBV4-1 to TRBJ1-5, with TRBD1 as a possible D gene (6 bases). Deletions cut 0 bases from V and 5 bases from J, with 14 bases between. The CDR3 extends over 16 amino acids. CDR1 and CDR2 (germline): MGHRA, YSYEKL.

This clonotype was observed many times. The chain uses TRBV6-5 and TRBJ2-3; the D call may be TRBD1 or TRBD2 (5 bases each). Trimming cost V 5 bases and J 0 bases, with 12 bases left between them. The CDR3 is 15 amino acids. In germline, CDR1 is MNHEY, CDR2 SVGAGI. CDR3 in amino acids: CASSQGPQSTDTQYF. CDR3 coding DNA: TGTGCCAGCAGTCAGGGACCCCAGAGCACAGATACGCAGTATTTT.

At least ten counts were recorded for this clonotype. The genes are TRBV7-8 and TRBJ1-1, with D unresolved. Trimming removed 1 base at V and 7 bases at J, with 10 bases between. The CDR3 contains 13 residues. Germline CDR1 is SGHVS and CDR2 is FQNEAQ. The CDR3: CASSLGHSIEAFF. The CDR3 DNA is TGTGCCAGCAGCTTAGGGCACAGCATTGAAGCTTTCTTT.

In this sample, this clonotype turned up many times. V is TRBV12-3 or TRBV12-4 and J is TRBJ1-6; D ambiguous. The CDR3 has 15 amino acids. The V and J ends lost 6 bases and 3 bases respectively, with 12 bases between them. CDR3 in DNA: TGTGCCAGCAGCTACGATTTTGGCTATAATTCACCCCTCCACTTT. As protein: CASSYDFGYNSPLHF.

This clonotype was detected ten times or more. This chain links TRBV14 with TRBJ2-1, with 7 bases fitting TRBD2. The trim removed 4 bases at V and 0 bases at J, leaving 3 bases unmatched. The CDR3 is made up of 15 amino acids. CDR1 and CDR2 (germline): SGHDN, FVKESK. This CDR3 is CASSRWGGSYNEQFF. The CDR3 bases are TGTGCCAGCAGCCGCTGGGGGGGCTCCTACAATGAGCAGTTCTTC.

Many counts were recorded for this clonotype. The genes are TRBV6-5 and TRBJ1-1; D unresolved. Per the germline V gene, CDR1 is MNHEY and CDR2 is SVGAGI. The CDR3 runs to 15 residues. The V and J ends lost 6 bases and 2 bases respectively, with 16 bases between them. CDR3 region: CASRDRLSSNTEAFF. The CDR3 bases are TGTGCCAGCAGGGATAGACTAAGTAGTAACACTGAAGCTTTCTTT.

Ten or more counts support this clonotype. This chain joins TRBV4-1 and TRBJ1-1, with 7 positions matching TRBD1. Per the germline V gene, CDR1 is MGHRA and CDR2 is YSYEKL. The CDR3 is 13 amino acids. After removal of 0 bases from V and 8 bases from J, the junction contained 3 bases not matched to a gene. CDR3 nucleotide sequence: TGCGCCAGCAGCCAAGAGGGACAGAGAGAAGCTTTCTTT. Protein product: CASSQEGQREAFF.

The sample holds many counts of this clonotype. The gene calls are TRBV7-2 and TRBJ2-5; D is uncertain. V lost 5 bases and J 5 bases, leaving 9 bases between the germline ends. The CDR3 spans 12 residues. Germline-derived CDR1 and CDR2 are SGHTA and FQGNSA. CDR3 sequence (DNA): TGTGCCAGCAGCCCCTTAAGGGAGACCCAGTACTTC. Its translation is CASSPLRETQYF.

This clonotype was observed at least ten times. The V and J genes are TRBV10-3 and TRBJ2-5; 15 bases are a match to TRBD2. The V and J ends lost 3 bases and 5 bases, in that order; junction bases with no gene match: 10. Looked up from germline, CDR1 is ENHRY and CDR2 is SYGVKD. The CDR3 extends over 18 amino acids. CDR3 sequence reads: CAISDPGLAGGPTETQYF. CDR3 in DNA: TGTGCCATCAGTGATCCGGGACTAGCGGGGGGCCCTACGGAGACCCAGTACTTC.

This clonotype was seen many times. This chain uses TRBV29-1 with TRBJ2-3; D perhaps matches TRBD2 (6 bases). This CDR3 contains 13 residues. Per germline, CDR1 SQVTM and CDR2 ANQGSEA. V was cut by 3 bases and J by 3 bases, with 10 bases left in between. The CDR3 DNA follows: TGCAGCGTTGACGACGGGGGAACAGATACGCAGTATTTT. It is translated as CSVDDGGTDTQYF.

This clonotype occurred many times. The chain recombines TRBV7-9 with TRBJ2-5; 7 nucleotides align to TRBD1. Germline V CDR1 and CDR2: SEHNR, FQNEAQ (reference sequence). V shed 6 bases, J shed 1 base, and the junction held 8 bases outside the gene matches. The CDR3 runs to 15 residues. CDR3 DNA sequence: TGTGCCAGCAGTGAGAGGGACAGACCCCAAGAGACCCAGTACTTC. Translating gives CASSERDRPQETQYF.

At least ten counts were recorded for this clonotype. The V call is TRBV28, the J call TRBJ1-6; 7 bases line up with TRBD1. CDR3 size: 15 residues. The trim removed 6 bases at V and 8 bases at J, leaving 10 bases unmatched. The germline gives CDR1 MDHEN, CDR2 SYDVKM. The CDR3 sequence is CASSSPDRADSPLHF. The DNA of the CDR3 is TGTGCCAGCAGCTCACCAGACAGGGCTGATTCACCCCTCCACTTT.

This clonotype was seen many times. The J gene is TRBJ1-5, the V gene TRBV7-2; a possible D gene is TRBD1 (5 bases). V was trimmed by 4 bases and J by 0 bases, leaving 16 bases between them. The CDR3 runs to 17 residues. CDR1 and CDR2 from the germline V gene are SGHTA and FQGNSA. CDR3 nucleotides: TGTGCCAGCAGCTCATCACGAGCAGGGTATAGCAATCAGCCCCAGCATTTT. It codes for CASSSSRAGYSNQPQHF.

This clonotype was seen at least ten times. The chain joins TRBV6-2 or TRBV6-3 to TRBJ1-5; D perhaps matches TRBD1 (6 bases). Germline CDR1 MNHEY, CDR2 SVGEGT. Between the trimmed V and J ends, which lost 5 bases and 3 bases, there was a span of 11 bases. The CDR3 is made up of 14 amino acids. The CDR3 DNA sequence: TGTGCCAGCAGTAACCGGGACACCAATCAGCCCCAGCATTTT. It translates to CASSNRDTNQPQHF.

This clonotype showed up many times. The chain is built from TRBV7-8 and TRBJ2-2; the D gene is possibly TRBD1 (5 bases). Germline CDR1 SGHVS, CDR2 FQNEAQ. V was trimmed by 5 bases and J by 3 bases, leaving 10 bases between them. The CDR3 totals 14 residues. CDR3 DNA: TGTGCCAGCAGCCCCCGACAGTACACCGGGGAGCTGTTTTTT. As protein: CASSPRQYTGELFF.

There are many counts of this clonotype. The chain joins TRBV2 to TRBJ2-1, with D unresolved. V gave up 3 bases and J gave up 8 bases, with 14 bases separating them. This CDR3 has 14 amino acids. In germline, CDR1 is SNHLY, CDR2 FYNNEI. CDR3 residues: CASSEVHGLYEQFF. CDR3 nucleotides: TGTGCCAGCAGTGAGGTTCATGGCCTCTATGAGCAGTTCTTC.

In this sample, this clonotype turned up many times. The chain employs TRBV30 and TRBJ1-3, with D unresolved. The length of the CDR3 is 13 residues. The V end lost 0 bases, the J end lost 1 base, and 4 bases lay between the germline ends. Germline V gene data show CDR1 as GTSNPN and CDR2 as SVGIG (reference sequence). CDR3 sequence: CAWSVSSGNTIYF. Written as DNA, the CDR3 is TGTGCCTGGAGTGTCTCTTCTGGAAACACCATATATTTT.

This clonotype was seen ten or more times. V and J are TRBV7-9 and TRBJ1-1; weak D call: TRBD1 (5 bases). The CDR3 is made up of 15 amino acids. V dropped 4 bases and J dropped 1 base, with 13 bases sitting between them. Germline V CDR1 and CDR2: SEHNR, FQNEAQ (reference sequence). CDR3 region: CASSSFLQGNTEAFF. CDR3 bases: TGTGCCAGCAGCTCTTTCCTTCAGGGGAACACTGAAGCTTTCTTT. The full variable domain, rest sourced from reference TRBV7-9 and TRBJ1-1, is DTGVSQNPRHKITKRGQNVTFRCDPISEHNRLYWYRQTLGQGPEFLTYFQNEAQLEKSRLLSDRFSAERPKGSFSTLEIQRTEQGDSAMYLCASSSFLQGNTEAFFGQGTRLTVV.

This clonotype has only a few counts. The chain has TRBV20-1 and TRBJ2-7, with 7 nucleotides matching TRBD1. The CDR3 length is 13 residues. V lost 5 bases to trimming and J lost 1 base; unmatched junction nucleotides: 5. Germline lookup yields CDR1 DFQATT and CDR2 SNEGSKA (reference sequence). DNA of the CDR3: TGCAGTGCTCTCCGGGACAGTTCCTACGAGCAGTACTTC. Its protein product is CSALRDSSYEQYF.

This clonotype appeared many times. The V call is TRBV29-1, the J call TRBJ1-6; D gene ambiguous. This CDR3 has 13 residues. Trimming stripped 4 bases from V and 5 bases from J, with 9 bases between. Germline CDR1 is SQVTM and CDR2 is ANQGSEA. The CDR3 region is CSVVTDNNSPLHF. The CDR3 nucleotides are TGCAGCGTTGTCACGGATAATAATTCACCCCTCCACTTT.

This clonotype appeared many times. This chain's CDR3 is CSARSTGTGNEKLFF. In DNA form, the CDR3 reads TGCAGTGCTAGATCTACCGGGACGGGTAATGAAAAACTGTTTTTT. This chain uses TRBV20-1 with TRBJ1-4; D possibly corresponds to TRBD1 (5 bases). CDR1 is DFQATT, CDR2 SNEGSKA, per germline (reference sequence). The CDR3 loop spans 15 amino acids. The V gene lost 2 bases and the J gene lost 4 bases, with 14 bases spanning the gap.

This clonotype has only a few counts. The rearrangement links TRBV29-1 to TRBJ2-3; D might be TRBD1 (6 bases). This CDR3 has 14 residues. CDR1 SQVTM and CDR2 ANQGSEA come from the germline V gene. Trimming left V 8 bases short and J 4 bases short, with 19 bases between. For the CDR3, the DNA is TGCAGCCCCCTGGGCAGGGGCTTAGCAGATACGCAGTATTTT. Translated: CSPLGRGLADTQYF.

This clonotype was recorded at least ten times. The chain couples TRBV29-1 to TRBJ2-7; 10 bases match TRBD2. The germline CDR1 and CDR2 sequences are SQVTM and ANQGSEA. Trimming at V came to 0 bases and at J to 6 bases, leaving 8 bases not matched to a gene. CDR3 size: 15 residues. The CDR3 nucleotides are TGCAGCGTTGAAGATGTGAGCGGGGGGGCCCGCGAGCAGTACTTC. Translating it yields CSVEDVSGGAREQYF.

This clonotype showed up just once. The chain couples TRBV13 to TRBJ2-4, with 8 nucleotides matching TRBD2. After removal of 5 bases from V and 1 base from J, the junction contained 7 bases not matched to a gene. Germline CDR1 PRHDT, CDR2 FYEKMQ (reference sequence). The length of the CDR3 is 16 residues. CDR3 in DNA: TGTGCCAGCAGCGCCAATAGCGGGGATGCCAAAAACATTCAGTACTTC. Residues: CASSANSGDAKNIQYF.